A selection of T cell receptor beta chains follows, all from one sample in a study of cytomegalovirus exposure and HLA in healthy donors. Only in-frame clones appear in the TCRdb table, and some are missing; sequencing was by immunoSEQ multiplex PCR. The table records approximately 64,000 clones, approximately 90% of them present only once. The sequenced sample was PBMCs. The receptors come from a woman under 30 in good health and CMV-seronegative. The CDR3 runs from the conserved cysteine through the conserved F or W. The D gene is left open where the match is weak. Rows may omit the clone size; those that give it use once, few, many or a size class.

j_call	cdr3_length	v_call	d_call	clone_size	cdr3_aa	cdr3_nt
TRBJ2-7	16	TRBV28	NA	once	CASSLFAGRLPYEQYF	TGTGCCAGCAGTTTATTCGCCGGTAGATTACCCTACGAGCAGTACTTC
TRBJ1-2	14	TRBV7-3	NA	NA	CASSLGGGGYGYTF	TGTGCCAGCAGCTTGGGCGGCGGGGGCTATGGCTACACCTTC
TRBJ2-7	16	TRBV10-3	TRBD1	NA	CAISEWDRSGSYEQYF	TGTGCCATCAGTGAGTGGGACAGGTCCGGATCCTACGAGCAGTACTTC
TRBJ2-3	16	TRBV5-6	NA	NA	CASSTPLLRVGDTQYF	TGTGCCAGCAGCACCCCCCTCTTGAGGGTGGGAGATACGCAGTATTTT
TRBJ2-3	13	TRBV7-7	NA	NA	CASSLDFVDTQYF	TGTGCCAGCAGCTTAGATTTCGTCGATACGCAGTATTTT
TRBJ2-7	16	TRBV19	TRBD2	NA	CASSSSGTSGSYEQYF	TGTGCCAGTAGTTCATCCGGGACTAGCGGTTCCTACGAGCAGTACTTC
TRBJ1-2	13	TRBV30	NA	NA	CAWNGRGFYGYTF	TGTGCCTGGAACGGCAGGGGATTCTATGGCTACACCTTC
TRBJ2-3	14	TRBV9	TRBD2	NA	CASCAGTTTDTQYF	TGTGCCAGCTGCGCCGGGACTACCACAGATACGCAGTATTTT
TRBJ2-1	16	TRBV11-2	TRBD2	NA	CASSLGWASGDNEQFF	TGTGCCAGCAGCTTAGGTTGGGCTAGCGGGGACAATGAGCAGTTCTTC
TRBJ2-7	11	TRBV20-1	NA	NA	CSARRGREQYF	TGCAGTGCGAGGCGGGGTCGGGAGCAGTACTTC
TRBJ1-4	14	TRBV19	NA	NA	CASSLQRAKEKLFF	TGTGCCAGTAGCCTACAGAGGGCTAAGGAAAAACTGTTTTTT
TRBJ2-1	14	TRBV5-4	TRBD2	NA	CASSFGGSYNEQFF	TGTGCCAGCAGCTTTGGCGGGAGCTACAATGAGCAGTTCTTC
TRBJ1-2	15	TRBV6-1	TRBD1	NA	CASITQGAGFYGYTF	TGTGCCAGCATTACTCAGGGGGCGGGATTCTATGGCTACACCTTC
TRBJ2-1	14	TRBV2	NA	NA	CASSETHGGNEQFF	TGTGCCAGCAGTGAAACTCACGGCGGGAATGAGCAGTTCTTC
TRBJ2-7	13	TRBV7-9	NA	NA	CASSLTRSYEQYF	TGTGCCAGCAGCTTAACTAGGTCCTACGAGCAGTACTTC
TRBJ2-1	16	TRBV11-2	NA	large	CASSLSMGVEYNEQFF	TGTGCCAGCAGCTTAAGTATGGGAGTAGAGTACAATGAGCAGTTCTTC
TRBJ2-5	13	TRBV9	NA	NA	CASSSAFQETQYF	TGTGCCAGCAGTAGTGCGTTTCAAGAGACCCAGTACTTC
TRBJ1-5	15	TRBV10-3	TRBD1	NA	CAISGGTGSDQPQHF	TGTGCCATCAGTGGGGGGACAGGATCGGATCAGCCCCAGCATTTT
TRBJ1-4	12	TRBV30	NA	few	CASGLGNEKLFF	TGTGCCTCGGGACTGGGGAATGAAAAACTGTTTTTT
TRBJ1-2	14	TRBV30	NA	NA	CAWSGSSIYGGYTF	TGTGCCTGGAGCGGGTCTTCAATTTACGGGGGCTACACCTTC
TRBJ2-5	16	TRBV7-6	TRBD2	NA	CASSSYTSGGEETQYF	TGTGCCAGCAGCTCCTATACTAGCGGGGGGGAAGAGACCCAGTACTTC
TRBJ2-1	14	TRBV5-6	NA	NA	CASSRDTYNNEQFF	TGTGCCAGCAGCCGGGACACGTATAACAATGAGCAGTTCTTC
TRBJ1-1	16	TRBV28	TRBD1	NA	CASSLYRGLMDTEAFF	TGTGCCAGCAGTTTGTACAGGGGGCTTATGGACACTGAAGCTTTCTTT
TRBJ2-7	18	TRBV5-1	TRBD1	NA	CASSLAIPGQGGTYEQYF	TGCGCCAGCAGCTTGGCGATTCCGGGACAGGGTGGGACCTACGAGCAGTACTTC
TRBJ1-4	16	TRBV2	NA	NA	CASSGSRGGFNEKLFF	TGTGCCAGCAGTGGTTCGCGGGGGGGTTTTAATGAAAAACTGTTTTTT
TRBJ2-3	18	TRBV27	TRBD2	NA	CASSSTGLAGRKTDTQYF	TGTGCCAGCAGTTCAACCGGACTAGCGGGACGTAAGACAGATACGCAGTATTTT
TRBJ2-7	18	TRBV5-1	NA	NA	CASSLSGVSVLGLYEQYF	TGCGCCAGCAGCTTGTCTGGAGTCTCGGTCCTCGGACTATACGAGCAGTACTTC
TRBJ1-1	15	TRBV9	NA	NA	CASSEAPAGNTEAFF	TGTGCCAGCAGCGAGGCCCCCGCAGGGAACACTGAAGCTTTCTTT